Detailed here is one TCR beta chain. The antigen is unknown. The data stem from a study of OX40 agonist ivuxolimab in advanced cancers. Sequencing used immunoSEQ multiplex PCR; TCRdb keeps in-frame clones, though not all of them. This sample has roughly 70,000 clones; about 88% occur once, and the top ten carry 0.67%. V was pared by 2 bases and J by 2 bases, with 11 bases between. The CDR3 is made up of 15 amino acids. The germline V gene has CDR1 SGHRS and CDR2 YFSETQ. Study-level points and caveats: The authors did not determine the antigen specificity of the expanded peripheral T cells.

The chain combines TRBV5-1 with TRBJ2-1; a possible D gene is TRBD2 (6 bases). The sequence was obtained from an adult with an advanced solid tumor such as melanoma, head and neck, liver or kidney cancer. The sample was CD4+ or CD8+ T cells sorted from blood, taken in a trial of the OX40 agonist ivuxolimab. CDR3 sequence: CASSLAGEAYNEQFF. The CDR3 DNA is TGCGCCAGCAGCTTAGCGGGTGAGGCCTACAATGAGCAGTTCTTC. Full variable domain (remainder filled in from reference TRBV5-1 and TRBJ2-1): KAGVTQTPRYLIKTRGQQVTLSCSPISGHRSVSWYQQTPGQGLQFLFEYFSETQRNKGNFPGRFSGRQFSNSRSEMNVSTLELGDSALYLCASSLAGEAYNEQFFGPGTRLTVL.